The clone carrying this T cell receptor beta chain was seen just once. J lost 5 bases, V lost 4 bases, and 7 bases had no gene match. The CDR3 has 14 amino acids. The V gene's germline CDR1 is MGHDK and CDR2 SYGVNS. The data stem from a study of T cell changes during pregnancy in multiple sclerosis. TCRdb's copy holds only in-frame clones and misses some; the assay was immunoSEQ multiplex PCR. The sample comprises around 35,000 clones, 85% to 95% of which are singletons, and 0.39% rests with the top ten. The source of this sequence is a female donor with multiple sclerosis, enrolled in a pregnancy study. The specimen was CD4+ T cells from peripheral blood mononuclear cells, collected in the second trimester of pregnancy. The chain uses TRBV25-1 and TRBJ2-7; 8 bases are shared with TRBD2. CDR3 protein: CASSGLARVHEQYF. The CDR3 DNA reads as TGTGCCAGCAGTGGACTAGCGAGGGTTCACGAGCAGTACTTC.